This entry is about one T cell receptor beta chain. Its antigen is unidentified. Sequencing was performed with immunoSEQ multiplex PCR; in TCRdb, only in-frame clones are kept and a portion is missing. This sample has 100,000 or so clones, with approximately 90% found just once. Germline V lookup: CDR1 SGHTA, CDR2 FQGTGA. CDR3 length: 15 amino acids. V lost 5 bases and J 3 bases, leaving 14 bases between the germline ends. The data belong to a study of T cell responses to AZD1222 COVID-19 vaccine. Study-level results: There were mostly white British donors and more females than males, and clonal diversity was possibly underestimated.

This TCR was sampled from an adult in good health. The material was peripheral blood, obtained on day 0 of AZD1222 vaccination. The chain links TRBV7-3 to TRBJ2-1, with unresolved D. CDR3 DNA sequence: TGTGCCAGCAGCCCCCGGTTTAGCCTCTACAATGAGCAGTTCTTC. Amino acid sequence: CASSPRFSLYNEQFF.